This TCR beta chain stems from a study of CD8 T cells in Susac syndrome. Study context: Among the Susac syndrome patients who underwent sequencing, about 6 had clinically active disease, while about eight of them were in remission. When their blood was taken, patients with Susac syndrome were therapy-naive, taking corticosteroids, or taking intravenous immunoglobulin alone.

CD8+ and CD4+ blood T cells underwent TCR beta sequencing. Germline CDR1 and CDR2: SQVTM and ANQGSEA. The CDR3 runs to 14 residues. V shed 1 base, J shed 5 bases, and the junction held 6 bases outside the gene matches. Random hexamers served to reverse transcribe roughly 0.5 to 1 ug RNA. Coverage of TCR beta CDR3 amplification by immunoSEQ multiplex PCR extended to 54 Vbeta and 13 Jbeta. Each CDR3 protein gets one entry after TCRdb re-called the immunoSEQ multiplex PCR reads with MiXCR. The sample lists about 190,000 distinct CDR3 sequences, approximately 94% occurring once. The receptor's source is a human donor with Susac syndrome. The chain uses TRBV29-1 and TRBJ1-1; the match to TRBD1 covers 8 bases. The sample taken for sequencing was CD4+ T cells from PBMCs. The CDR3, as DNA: TGCAGCGTTGAAGCCAGGGGGCTGGGGACTGAAGCTTTCTTT. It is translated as CSVEARGLGTEAFF.